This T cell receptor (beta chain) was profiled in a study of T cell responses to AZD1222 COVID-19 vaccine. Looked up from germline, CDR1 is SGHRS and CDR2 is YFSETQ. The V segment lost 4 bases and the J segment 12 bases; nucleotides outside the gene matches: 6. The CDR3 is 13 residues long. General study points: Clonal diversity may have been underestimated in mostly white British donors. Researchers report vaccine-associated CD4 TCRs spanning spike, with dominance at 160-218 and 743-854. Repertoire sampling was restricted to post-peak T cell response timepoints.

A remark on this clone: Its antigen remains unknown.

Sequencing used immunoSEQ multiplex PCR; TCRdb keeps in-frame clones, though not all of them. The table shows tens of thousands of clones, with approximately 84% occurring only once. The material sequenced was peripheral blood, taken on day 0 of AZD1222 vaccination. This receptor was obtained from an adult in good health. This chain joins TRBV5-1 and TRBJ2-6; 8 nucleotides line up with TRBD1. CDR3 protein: CASSPGQVPVLTF. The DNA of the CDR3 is TGCGCCAGCAGCCCGGGACAGGTTCCCGTCCTGACTTTC.